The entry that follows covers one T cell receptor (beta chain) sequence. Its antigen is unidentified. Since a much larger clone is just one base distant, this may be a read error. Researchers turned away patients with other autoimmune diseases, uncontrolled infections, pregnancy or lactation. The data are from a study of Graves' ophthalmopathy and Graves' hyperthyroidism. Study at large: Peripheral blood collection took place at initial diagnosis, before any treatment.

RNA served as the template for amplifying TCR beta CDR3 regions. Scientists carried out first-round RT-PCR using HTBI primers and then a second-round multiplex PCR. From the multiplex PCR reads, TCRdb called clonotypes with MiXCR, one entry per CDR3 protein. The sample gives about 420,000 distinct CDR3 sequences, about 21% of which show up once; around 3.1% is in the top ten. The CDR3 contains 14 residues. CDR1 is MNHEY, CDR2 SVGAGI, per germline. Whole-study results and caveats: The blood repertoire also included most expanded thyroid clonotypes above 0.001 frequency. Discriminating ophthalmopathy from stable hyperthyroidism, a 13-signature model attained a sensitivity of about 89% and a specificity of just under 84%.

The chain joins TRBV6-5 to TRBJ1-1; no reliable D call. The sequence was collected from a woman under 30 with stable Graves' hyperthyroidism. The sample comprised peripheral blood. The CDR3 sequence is CASSYSGSNTEALF. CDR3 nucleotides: TGTGCCAGCAGTTACTCAGGTTCGAACACTGAAGCTCTCTTT.